This T cell receptor (beta chain) is from a study of T cell therapy after organ transplantation. Looking at the study overall: Expansion used a peptide pool of 30 HLA class I and II CMV epitopes. General observations from the study: Nonresponders had marked pretherapy clonal expansions and little post-therapy change. Endogenous clonotypes not in therapy products appeared after therapy alongside transferred ones. Confounding by concurrent antirejection or antiviral medications was not assessed.

Sequenced by immunoSEQ multiplex PCR; TCRdb stores in-frame clones only, minus some. The table records over 45,000 clones, around 93% of them present only once. This CDR3 region has 11 residues. CDR1 is MGHDK and CDR2 is SYGVNS in the germline V gene. V shed 4 bases and J shed 8 bases, with 8 bases lying between them. Points on this clone: As yet, its antigen is unknown. Other nucleotide sequences from this sample produce the same CDR3.

The sequence derives from a human patient who had received a solid organ transplant and had CMV disease. The chain joins TRBV25-1 to TRBJ1-1; D unresolved. Sequencing was performed on CD8+ T cells from blood, taken before autologous CMV-specific T cell therapy. CDR3 sequence: CASSALTEAFF. In DNA form, the CDR3 reads TGTGCCAGCAGTGCACTTACCGAAGCTTTCTTT.